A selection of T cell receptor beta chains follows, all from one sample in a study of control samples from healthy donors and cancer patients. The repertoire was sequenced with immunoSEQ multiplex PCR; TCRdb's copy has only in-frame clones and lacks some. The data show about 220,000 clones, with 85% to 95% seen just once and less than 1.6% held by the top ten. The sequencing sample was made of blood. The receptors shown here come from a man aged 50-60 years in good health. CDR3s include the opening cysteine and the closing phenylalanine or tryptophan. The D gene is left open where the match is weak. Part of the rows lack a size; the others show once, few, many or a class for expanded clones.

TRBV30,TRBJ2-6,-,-,CAWSGLTTANVLTF,TGTGCCTGGAGTGGACTGACGACAGCCAACGTCCTGACTTTC
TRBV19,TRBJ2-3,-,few,CASSIGQGTDTQYF,TGTGCCAGTAGTATAGGGCAGGGAACAGATACGCAGTATTTT
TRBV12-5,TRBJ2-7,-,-,CASGLVAPSFDAYEQYF,TGTGCTAGTGGTTTGGTAGCCCCTAGCTTTGATGCCTACGAGCAGTACTTC
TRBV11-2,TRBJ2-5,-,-,CASSLGSGAETQYF,TGTGCCAGCAGCTTAGGGTCAGGGGCAGAGACCCAGTACTTC
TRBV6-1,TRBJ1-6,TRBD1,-,CASSEGGQGIPLHF,TGTGCCAGCAGTGAAGGAGGACAGGGAATACCCCTCCACTTT
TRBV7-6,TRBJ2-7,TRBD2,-,CASSLGGSGGALATYEQYF,TGTGCCAGCAGCCTAGGGGGTAGCGGGGGGGCCCTGGCTACCTACGAGCAGTACTTC
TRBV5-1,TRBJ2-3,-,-,CASSLVSAGLYTSTDTQYF,TGCGCCAGCAGCTTGGTGTCGGCAGGGCTTTACACTAGCACAGATACGCAGTATTTT
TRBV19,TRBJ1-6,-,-,CAPGGVTTPLHF,TGTGCCCCAGGTGGGGTGACTACACCCCTCCACTTT
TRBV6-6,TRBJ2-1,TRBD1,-,CASSRRDRDVNEQFF,TGTGCCAGCAGTCGCCGGGACAGGGATGTGAATGAGCAGTTCTTC
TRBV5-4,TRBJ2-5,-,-,CASSLSLQGETQYF,TGTGCCAGCAGCTTGAGTCTCCAGGGGGAGACCCAGTACTTC
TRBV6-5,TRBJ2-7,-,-,CASSPREIRGEQYF,TGTGCCAGCAGCCCCCGTGAGATCCGGGGCGAGCAGTACTTC
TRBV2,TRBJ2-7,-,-,CASSERVGWSEQYF,TGTGCCAGCAGTGAAAGGGTCGGTTGGTCCGAGCAGTACTTC
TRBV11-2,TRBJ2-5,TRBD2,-,CASSLRGLAGQETQYF,TGTGCCAGCAGCTTAAGAGGACTAGCGGGGCAAGAGACCCAGTACTTC
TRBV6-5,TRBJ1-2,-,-,CASSRPISPYGYTF,TGTGCCAGCAGTCGACCAATCTCTCCCTATGGCTACACCTTC
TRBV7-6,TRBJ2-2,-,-,CASSLGLADGELFF,TGTGCCAGCAGCTTAGGCCTAGCAGACGGGGAGCTGTTTTTT